This is a list of T cell receptor beta chains from one sample in a study of cytomegalovirus exposure and HLA in healthy donors. Here immunoSEQ multiplex PCR was the method, and the copy in TCRdb shows in-frame clones only, minus some. The sample shows about 130,000 clones, approximately 85% of them seen only once. The sequenced material came from PBMCs. All receptors come from a boy aged 10-17 years in good health and CMV-seronegative. CDR3s include the opening cysteine and the closing phenylalanine or tryptophan. A D gene is named only where the DNA matches it firmly. Clone size appears in some rows only: once, few, many, or a class for an expanded clone.

>TRBV6-6|TRBD1|few|TRBJ1-4
CAVGGTDNEKLFF
TGTGCCGTAGGGGGGACAGATAATGAAAAACTGTTTTTT
>TRBV7-2|-|-|TRBJ1-2
CASSLSGGPTYGYTF
TGTGCCAGCAGCTTAAGCGGGGGGCCTACCTATGGCTACACCTTC
>TRBV6-1|-|-|TRBJ2-3
CASSDSQGSTDTQYF
TGTGCCAGCAGTGATAGCCAGGGGTCCACAGATACGCAGTATTTT
>TRBV5-5|-|-|TRBJ1-1
CASSLSVGGNTEAFF
TGTGCCAGCAGCTTGTCGGTAGGGGGGAACACTGAAGCTTTCTTT
>TRBV4-3|TRBD2|-|TRBJ2-7
CASSQGTRRAYEQYF
TGCGCCAGCAGCCAAGGGACTAGGAGGGCCTACGAGCAGTACTTC
>TRBV7-9|TRBD2|-|TRBJ2-3
CAVPSGTYTDTQYF
TGTGCCGTACCTAGCGGGACATACACAGATACGCAGTATTTT
>TRBV7-9|TRBD2|-|TRBJ2-3
CASSPGTSDGSTDTQYF
TGTGCCAGCAGCCCCGGGACTAGCGACGGAAGCACAGATACGCAGTATTTT
>TRBV19|TRBD1|once|TRBJ2-7
CASSIETGGYEQYF
TGTGCCAGTAGTATTGAGACAGGGGGCTACGAGCAGTACTTC
>TRBV9|TRBD2|-|TRBJ2-7
CASSPRLAGGAYEQYF
TGTGCCAGCAGCCCGCGACTAGCGGGAGGGGCCTACGAGCAGTACTTC
>TRBV27|-|-|TRBJ1-5
CASSLSQGNNQPQHF
TGTGCCAGCAGTTTATCGCAGGGGAACAATCAGCCCCAGCATTTT
>TRBV27|TRBD2|-|TRBJ2-1
CASSVTLAPYNEQFF
TGTGCCAGCAGTGTTACACTAGCGCCCTACAATGAGCAGTTCTTC
>TRBV4-2|TRBD2|-|TRBJ2-1
CASSQTRGGLDNEQFF
TGTGCCAGCAGCCAGACGCGGGGGGGCCTTGATAATGAGCAGTTCTTC
>TRBV5-1|-|once|TRBJ2-6
CASSPEPGLQSGANVLTF
TGCGCCAGCAGCCCTGAACCGGGACTCCAATCTGGGGCCAACGTCCTGACTTTC
>TRBV5-5|-|-|TRBJ1-1
CASSRNTGITEAFF
TGTGCCAGCAGCCGTAACACAGGGATCACTGAAGCTTTCTTT
>TRBV2|-|-|TRBJ1-5
CASSEAGRGGHF
TGTGCCAGCAGTGAAGCGGGGCGCGGGGGGCATTTT
>TRBV15|TRBD1|-|TRBJ2-7
CATSRRTGSSYEQYF
TGTGCCACCAGCAGGCGGACAGGGTCAAGCTACGAGCAGTACTTC
>TRBV7-2|-|-|TRBJ1-1
CASSLDMNTEAFF
TGTGCCAGCAGCTTAGACATGAACACTGAAGCTTTCTTT
>TRBV11-3|-|-|TRBJ2-7
CASSPRNGAYEQYF
TGTGCCAGCAGCCCTAGGAACGGAGCCTACGAGCAGTACTTC
>TRBV5-4|-|-|TRBJ2-3
CASSLGVADTQYF
TGTGCCAGCAGCTTGGGAGTAGCAGATACGCAGTATTTT
>TRBV7-6|-|-|TRBJ1-5
CASSLDSYSNQPQHF
TGTGCCAGCAGCTTAGACAGCTATAGCAATCAGCCCCAGCATTTT
>TRBV7-4|-|-|TRBJ1-2
CASTPPREPPYGYTF
TGTGCCAGCACCCCCCCCCGCGAGCCGCCCTATGGCTACACCTTC
>TRBV6-1|-|-|TRBJ2-7
CASVLKRGTSYEQYF
TGTGCCAGTGTACTAAAACGGGGGACCTCCTACGAGCAGTACTTC
>TRBV5-1|TRBD2|-|TRBJ2-7
CASSSASGQPYEQYF
TGCGCCAGCAGCTCCGCTAGCGGGCAGCCCTACGAGCAGTACTTC
>TRBV28|-|-|TRBJ2-2
CASSLSGVGTNTGELFF
TGTGCCAGCAGTTTATCTGGTGTGGGCACTAACACCGGGGAGCTGTTTTTT
>TRBV4-2|-|-|TRBJ2-7
CASSQDLDHYEQYF
TGTGCCAGCAGCCAAGATCTAGATCACTACGAGCAGTACTTC
>TRBV2|TRBD2|-|TRBJ2-1
CASSEFGLAGSEQFF
TGTGCCAGCAGTGAATTCGGACTAGCGGGATCTGAGCAGTTCTTC
>TRBV6-1|TRBD1|-|TRBJ2-3
CASSTTGDNTDTQYF
TGTGCCAGCAGTACGACAGGGGATAACACAGATACGCAGTATTTT
>TRBV19|TRBD1|-|TRBJ1-5
CASSIGDRTSNQPQHF
TGTGCCAGTAGTATAGGGGACAGAACTAGCAATCAGCCCCAGCATTTT
>TRBV7-2|TRBD1|few|TRBJ2-1
CASSLVGTGNNEQFF
TGTGCCAGCAGCTTAGTAGGGACAGGGAACAATGAGCAGTTCTTC
>TRBV5-1|-|few|TRBJ1-1
CASSLGSSNTEAFF
TGCGCCAGCAGCTTGGGCAGTTCGAACACTGAAGCTTTCTTT
>TRBV6-1|TRBD1|-|TRBJ1-2
CASSATRRILPGGRGYTF
TGTGCCAGCAGTGCCACTCGCCGCATTCTCCCAGGGGGCCGGGGCTACACCTTC
>TRBV5-1|TRBD1|once|TRBJ1-5
CASSVTGQQPQHF
TGCGCCAGCAGCGTGACAGGGCAACAGCCCCAGCATTTT
>TRBV27|TRBD1|-|TRBJ2-6
CASSPGQGLAGANVLTF
TGTGCCAGCAGCCCCGGACAGGGTTTGGCTGGGGCCAACGTCCTGACTTTC
>TRBV5-4|TRBD2|-|TRBJ2-1
CASSGTSGGIDEQFF
TGTGCCAGCAGCGGGACTAGCGGGGGGATCGATGAGCAGTTCTTC
>TRBV7-3|-|-|TRBJ1-1
CASSLNLMNTEAFF
TGTGCCAGCAGCTTAAACCTAATGAACACTGAAGCTTTCTTT
>TRBV25-1|TRBD1|-|TRBJ1-6
CASSPPDRDNSPLHF
TGTGCCAGCAGTCCCCCGGACAGGGATAATTCACCCCTCCACTTT
>TRBV7-9|TRBD1|-|TRBJ1-2
CASSLTGQGTNYGYPF
TGTGCCAGCAGCTTAACCGGACAGGGAACTAACTATGGCTACCCCTTC
>TRBV5-1|-|-|TRBJ1-4
CASSLGGVREKLFF
TGCGCCAGCAGCTTAGGCGGCGTTCGTGAAAAACTGTTTTTT
>TRBV5-4|TRBD2|few|TRBJ2-3
CASSLLAGGLGDTQYF
TGTGCCAGCAGCTTATTGGCGGGGGGCCTCGGGGATACGCAGTATTTT
>TRBV7-9|TRBD1|-|TRBJ1-2
CASSPFTGGATYGYTF
TGTGCCAGCAGCCCCTTTACAGGGGGCGCGACTTATGGCTACACCTTC
>TRBV27|TRBD1|-|TRBJ1-1
CASSFRTGGGNTEAFF
TGTGCCAGCAGTTTCCGGACAGGGGGTGGGAACACTGAAGCTTTCTTT
>TRBV27|-|-|TRBJ1-2
CASSLRVGYGYTF
TGTGCCAGCAGTCTCAGGGTAGGCTATGGCTACACCTTC
>TRBV11-1|-|-|TRBJ1-2
CASSSLTENYGYTF
TGTGCCAGCAGCTCTTTGACAGAGAACTATGGCTACACCTTC
>TRBV10-3|-|once|TRBJ2-1
CAISEGGEAPWGEQFF
TGTGCCATCAGTGAAGGCGGGGAGGCCCCTTGGGGGGAGCAGTTCTTC
>TRBV6-1|-|-|TRBJ2-3
CASSEAVRGLGDTQYF
TGTGCCAGCAGTGAAGCGGTCAGGGGTTTGGGAGATACGCAGTATTTT
>TRBV6-1|-|few|TRBJ2-6
CASSAGPGANVLTF
TGTGCCAGCAGTGCAGGGCCTGGGGCCAACGTCCTGACTTTC
>TRBV4-2|TRBD1|-|TRBJ2-7
CASSQDWGTGMVREQYF
TGTGCCAGCAGCCAAGATTGGGGGACAGGGATGGTTCGGGAGCAGTACTTC
>TRBV27|TRBD2|-|TRBJ2-1
CASSLSSGEAYNEQFF
TGTGCCAGCAGTTTATCGAGCGGGGAGGCCTACAATGAGCAGTTCTTC
>TRBV7-2|-|-|TRBJ1-2
CASSSLRGGGPYGYTF
TGTGCCAGCAGCTCTCTTAGAGGGGGGGGCCCCTATGGCTACACCTTC
>TRBV27|-|-|TRBJ2-7
CASSLRGPPYEQYF
TGTGCCAGCAGTTTACGAGGGCCTCCCTACGAGCAGTACTTC
>TRBV6-1|-|-|TRBJ2-1
CASSAGTYEQFF
TGTGCCAGCAGTGCGGGAACCTATGAGCAGTTCTTC
>TRBV6-6|-|-|TRBJ1-2
CASSSATGSDYTF
TGTGCCAGCAGTAGCGCCACAGGGTCCGACTACACCTTC
>TRBV27|-|-|TRBJ1-4
CASSFGGGVFEKLFF
TGTGCCAGCAGTTTCGGGGGAGGGGTATTTGAAAAACTGTTTTTT
>TRBV5-1|TRBD2|-|TRBJ2-1
CASSSSGGGDEQFF
TGCGCCAGCAGCTCTAGCGGGGGAGGGGATGAGCAGTTCTTC
>TRBV4-1|TRBD1|-|TRBJ1-5
CASSQDPQGLGQPQHF
TGCGCCAGCAGCCAAGACCCACAGGGGTTGGGTCAGCCCCAGCATTTT
>TRBV19|-|-|TRBJ1-5
CASSIDRYSNQPQHF
TGTGCCAGTAGTATCGACAGATATAGCAATCAGCCCCAGCATTTT
>TRBV5-4|-|-|TRBJ2-1
CASSFLADVNEQFF
TGTGCCAGCAGCTTCCTAGCTGATGTCAATGAGCAGTTCTTC